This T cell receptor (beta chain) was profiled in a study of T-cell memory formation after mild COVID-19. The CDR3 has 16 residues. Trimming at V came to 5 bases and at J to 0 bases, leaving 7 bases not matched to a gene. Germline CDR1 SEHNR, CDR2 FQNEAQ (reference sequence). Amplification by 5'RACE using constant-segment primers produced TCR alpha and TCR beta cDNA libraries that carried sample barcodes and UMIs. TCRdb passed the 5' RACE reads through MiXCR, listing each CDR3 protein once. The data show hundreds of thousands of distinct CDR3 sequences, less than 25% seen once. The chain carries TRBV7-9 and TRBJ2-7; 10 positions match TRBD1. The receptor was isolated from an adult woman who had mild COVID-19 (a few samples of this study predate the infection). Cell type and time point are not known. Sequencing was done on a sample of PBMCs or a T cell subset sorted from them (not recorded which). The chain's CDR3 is CASSRSWDRGSYEQYF. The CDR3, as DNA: TGTGCCAGCAGCCGCAGTTGGGACAGGGGCTCCTACGAGCAGTACTTC.